The T cell receptor (beta chain) under discussion was sequenced for a study of cytomegalovirus exposure and HLA in healthy donors. Study-level background: Unique TCRs from HLA-typed donors, 80 million to 100 million of them, were held in an early data release.

Notes on the study in general: The only immune exposure information that was available was CMV serostatus. Most TCR sequences were uncommon, yet certain public TCRs appeared in many donors.

The ends lost 5 bases at V and 0 bases at J; junction bases unmatched: 6. The CDR3 is 14 amino acids. The germline gives CDR1 SQVTM, CDR2 ANQGSEA. With respect to this clone: Antigen: not known.

Primers: 60 Vbeta forward and 13 Jbeta reverse. Only in-frame clones appear in the TCRdb table, and some are missing; sequencing was by immunoSEQ multiplex PCR. The table has about 82,000 clones, over 9% seen once. The chain uses TRBV29-1 and TRBJ1-1; 7 nucleotides match TRBD1. This sequence originates from a man aged 55-75 years in good health and CMV-seropositive. Input material: PBMCs. The CDR3, as DNA: TGCAGCGTTTCCCAGGGGGGCATGAACACTGAAGCTTTCTTT. It yields the protein CSVSQGGMNTEAFF.